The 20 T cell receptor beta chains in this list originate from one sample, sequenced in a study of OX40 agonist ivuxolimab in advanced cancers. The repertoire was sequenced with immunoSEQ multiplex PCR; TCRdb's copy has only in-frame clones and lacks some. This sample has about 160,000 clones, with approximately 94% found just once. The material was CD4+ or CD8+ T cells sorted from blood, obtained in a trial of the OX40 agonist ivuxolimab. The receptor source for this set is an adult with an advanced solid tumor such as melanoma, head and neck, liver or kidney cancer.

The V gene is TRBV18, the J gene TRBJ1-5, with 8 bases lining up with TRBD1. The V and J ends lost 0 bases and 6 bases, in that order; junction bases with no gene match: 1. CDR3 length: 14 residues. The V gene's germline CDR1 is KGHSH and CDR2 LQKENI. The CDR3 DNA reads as TGTGCCAGCTCACCACCGACAGGGGCTCAGCCCCAGCATTTT. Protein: CASSPPTGAQPQHF.

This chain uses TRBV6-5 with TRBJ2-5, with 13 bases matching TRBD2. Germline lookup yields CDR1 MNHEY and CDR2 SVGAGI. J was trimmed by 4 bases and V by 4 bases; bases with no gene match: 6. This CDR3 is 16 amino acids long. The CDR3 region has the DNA TGTGCCAGCAGTTCCCGACTAGCGGGAGGTGGAGAGACCCAGTACTTC. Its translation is CASSSRLAGGGETQYF.

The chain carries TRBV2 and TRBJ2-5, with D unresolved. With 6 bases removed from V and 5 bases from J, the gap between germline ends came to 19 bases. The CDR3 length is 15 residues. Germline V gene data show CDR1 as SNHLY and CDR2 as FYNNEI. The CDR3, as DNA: TGTGCCAGCAGCGCCGACGCCCCGGTTTGGGAGACCCAGTACTTC. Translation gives CASSADAPVWETQYF.

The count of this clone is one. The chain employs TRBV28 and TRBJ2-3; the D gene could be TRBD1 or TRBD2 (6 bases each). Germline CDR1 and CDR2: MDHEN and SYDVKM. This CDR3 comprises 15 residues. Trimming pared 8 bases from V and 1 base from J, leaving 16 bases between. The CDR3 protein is CASHGPGEGTDTQYF. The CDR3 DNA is TGTGCCAGCCATGGGCCAGGGGAGGGCACAGATACGCAGTATTTT.

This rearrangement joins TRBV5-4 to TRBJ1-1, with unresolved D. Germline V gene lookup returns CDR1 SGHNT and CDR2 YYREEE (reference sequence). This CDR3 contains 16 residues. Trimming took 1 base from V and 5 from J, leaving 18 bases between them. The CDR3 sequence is CASSLLGGVGVTEAFF. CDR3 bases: TGTGCCAGCAGCTTGTTGGGTGGGGTCGGAGTTACTGAAGCTTTCTTT.

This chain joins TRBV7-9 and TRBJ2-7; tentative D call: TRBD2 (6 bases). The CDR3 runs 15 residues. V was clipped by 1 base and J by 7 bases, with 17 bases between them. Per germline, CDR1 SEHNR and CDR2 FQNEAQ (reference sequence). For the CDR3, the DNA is TGTGCCAGCAGCTTAGGCGGCGGCGGGGCGAGGGAGCAGTACTTC. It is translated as CASSLGGGGAREQYF.

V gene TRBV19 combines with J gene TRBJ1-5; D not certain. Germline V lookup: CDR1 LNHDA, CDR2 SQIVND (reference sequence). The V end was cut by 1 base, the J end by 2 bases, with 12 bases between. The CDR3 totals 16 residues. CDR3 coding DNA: TGTGCCAGTAGTATAGGGGCCGGTGAAGGCAATCAGCCCCAGCATTTT. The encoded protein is CASSIGAGEGNQPQHF.

CDR3: CSVGGPLNTEAFF. CDR3 DNA sequence: TGCAGCGTCGGCGGGCCGCTGAACACTGAAGCTTTCTTT. V gene TRBV29-1 combines with J gene TRBJ1-1; D remains unclear. Between the trimmed V and J ends, which lost 6 bases and 0 bases, there was a span of 11 bases. The CDR3 sequence is 13 residues long. CDR1 is SQVTM and CDR2 is ANQGSEA in the germline V gene.

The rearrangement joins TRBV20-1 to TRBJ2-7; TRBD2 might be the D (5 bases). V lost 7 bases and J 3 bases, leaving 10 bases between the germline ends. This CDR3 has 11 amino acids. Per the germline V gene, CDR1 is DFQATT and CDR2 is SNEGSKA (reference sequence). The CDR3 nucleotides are TGCAGTGGGGAGATCCACTACGAGCAGTACTTC. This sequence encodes CSGEIHYEQYF.

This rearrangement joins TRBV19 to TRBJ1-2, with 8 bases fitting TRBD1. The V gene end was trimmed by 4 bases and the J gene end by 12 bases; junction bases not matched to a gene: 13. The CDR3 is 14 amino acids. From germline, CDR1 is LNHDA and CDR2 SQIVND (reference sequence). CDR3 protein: CASSNRQGRGIHTF. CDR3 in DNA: TGTGCCAGTAGTAACCGACAGGGGAGGGGTATTCACACCTTC.

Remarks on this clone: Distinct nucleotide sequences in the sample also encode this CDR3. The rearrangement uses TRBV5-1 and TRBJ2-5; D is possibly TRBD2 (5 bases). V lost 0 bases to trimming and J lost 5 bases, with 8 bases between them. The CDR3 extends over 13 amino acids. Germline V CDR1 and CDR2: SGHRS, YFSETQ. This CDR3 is CASSLGGQETQYF. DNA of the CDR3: TGCGCCAGCAGCTTGGGAGGGCAGGAGACCCAGTACTTC.

DNA for the CDR3: TGTGCCAGCAGAGCCGCAGGGAGAAACACTGAAGCTTTCTTT. Translating gives CASRAAGRNTEAFF. This chain connects TRBV2 to TRBJ1-1, with D tentatively TRBD1 (5 bases). The length of the CDR3 is 14 residues. The germline CDR1 and CDR2 sequences are SNHLY and FYNNEI. V dropped 6 bases and J dropped 2 bases, with 13 bases sitting between them.

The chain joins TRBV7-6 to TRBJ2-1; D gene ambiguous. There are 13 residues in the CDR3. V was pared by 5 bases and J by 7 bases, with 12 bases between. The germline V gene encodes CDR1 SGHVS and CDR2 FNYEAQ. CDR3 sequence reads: CASSTHPANEQFF. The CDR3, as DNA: TGTGCCAGCAGCACTCACCCGGCGAATGAGCAGTTCTTC.

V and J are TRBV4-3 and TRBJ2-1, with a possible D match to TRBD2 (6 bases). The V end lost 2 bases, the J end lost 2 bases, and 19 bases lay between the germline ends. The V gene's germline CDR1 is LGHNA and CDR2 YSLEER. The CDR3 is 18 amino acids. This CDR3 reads CASSQNGKGVAAYNEQFF. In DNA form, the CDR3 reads TGCGCCAGCAGCCAAAACGGGAAAGGGGTAGCGGCCTACAATGAGCAGTTCTTC.

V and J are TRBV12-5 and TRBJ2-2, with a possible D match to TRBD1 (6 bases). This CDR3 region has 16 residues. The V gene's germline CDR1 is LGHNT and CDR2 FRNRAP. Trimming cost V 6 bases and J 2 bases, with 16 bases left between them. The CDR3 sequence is CASGRTRDTNTGELFF. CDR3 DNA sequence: TGTGCTAGTGGCCGGACCCGGGACACTAACACCGGGGAGCTGTTTTTT.

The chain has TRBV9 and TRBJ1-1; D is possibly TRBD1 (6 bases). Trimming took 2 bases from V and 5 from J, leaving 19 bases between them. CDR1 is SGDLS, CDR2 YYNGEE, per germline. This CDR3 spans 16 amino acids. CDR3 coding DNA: TGTGCCAGCAGCGTCACCCTAGGGGGGGGAGGGACTGAAGCTTTCTTT. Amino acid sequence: CASSVTLGGGGTEAFF.

This chain's CDR3 is CASSIAGAGNTIYF. CDR3 in DNA: TGTGCCAGTAGTATTGCAGGGGCTGGAAACACCATATATTTT. V is TRBV19 and J is TRBJ1-3, with D possibly matching TRBD1 (6 bases). V was pared by 3 bases and J by 2 bases, with 8 bases between. Germline assignment: CDR1 LNHDA and CDR2 SQIVND (reference sequence). CDR3 size: 14 residues.

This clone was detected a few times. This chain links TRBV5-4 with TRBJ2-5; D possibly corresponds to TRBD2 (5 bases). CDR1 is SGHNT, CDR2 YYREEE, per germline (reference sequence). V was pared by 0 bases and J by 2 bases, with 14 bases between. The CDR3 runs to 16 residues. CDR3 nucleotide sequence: TGTGCCAGCAGCTTGGCAAGTTCGCCGGGGCAAGAGACCCAGTACTTC. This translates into CASSLASSPGQETQYF.

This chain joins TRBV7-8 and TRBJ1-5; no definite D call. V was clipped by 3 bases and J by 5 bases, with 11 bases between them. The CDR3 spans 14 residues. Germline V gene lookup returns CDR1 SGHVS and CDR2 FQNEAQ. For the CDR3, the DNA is TGTGCCAGCAGCTTTGAGTGGGCAGATCAGCCCCAGCATTTT. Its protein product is CASSFEWADQPQHF.

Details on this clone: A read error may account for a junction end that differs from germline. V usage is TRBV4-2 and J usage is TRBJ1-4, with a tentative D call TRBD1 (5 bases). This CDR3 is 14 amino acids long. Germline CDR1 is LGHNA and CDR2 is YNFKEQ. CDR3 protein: CASTQVGVRDKLFF. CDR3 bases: TGTGCCAGCACCCAAGTAGGGGTTAGGGATAAACTGTTTTTT.